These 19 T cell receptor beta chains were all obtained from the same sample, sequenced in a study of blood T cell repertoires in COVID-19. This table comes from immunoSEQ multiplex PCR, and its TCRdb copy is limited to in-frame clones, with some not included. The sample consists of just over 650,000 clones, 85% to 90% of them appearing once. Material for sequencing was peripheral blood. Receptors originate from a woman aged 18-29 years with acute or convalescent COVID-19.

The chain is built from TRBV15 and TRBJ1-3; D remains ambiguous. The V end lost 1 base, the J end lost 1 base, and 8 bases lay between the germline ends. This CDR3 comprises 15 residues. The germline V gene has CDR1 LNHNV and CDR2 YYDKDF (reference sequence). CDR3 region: CATSRATESGNTIYF. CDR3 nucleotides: TGTGCCACCAGCAGAGCCACAGAGTCTGGAAACACCATATATTTT.

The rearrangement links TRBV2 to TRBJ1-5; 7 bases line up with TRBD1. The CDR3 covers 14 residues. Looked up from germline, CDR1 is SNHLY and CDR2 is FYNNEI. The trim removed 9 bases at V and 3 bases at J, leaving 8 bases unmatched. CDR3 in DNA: TGTGCCAGTCAAACAGGGGTCAACAATCAGCCCCAGCATTTT. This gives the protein CASQTGVNNQPQHF.

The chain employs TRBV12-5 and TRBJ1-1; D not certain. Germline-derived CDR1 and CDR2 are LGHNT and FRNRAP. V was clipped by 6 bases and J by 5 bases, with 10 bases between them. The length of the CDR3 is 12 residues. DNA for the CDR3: TGTGCTAGTGGCCCCGGGGTGACTGAAGCTTTCTTT. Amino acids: CASGPGVTEAFF.

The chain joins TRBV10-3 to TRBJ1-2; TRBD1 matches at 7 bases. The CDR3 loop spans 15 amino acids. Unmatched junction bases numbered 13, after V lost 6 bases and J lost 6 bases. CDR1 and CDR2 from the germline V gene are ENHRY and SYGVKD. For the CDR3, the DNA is TGTGCCATCAGAGATAAAAAAGACAGGGACGATGGCTACACCTTC. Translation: CAIRDKKDRDDGYTF.

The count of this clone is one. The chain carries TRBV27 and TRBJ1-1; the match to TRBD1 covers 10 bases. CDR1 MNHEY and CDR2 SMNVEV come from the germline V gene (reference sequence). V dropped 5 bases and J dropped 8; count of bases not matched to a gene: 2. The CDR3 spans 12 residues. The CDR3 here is CASSRTGGEAFF. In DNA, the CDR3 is TGTGCCAGCAGTAGGACAGGGGGAGAAGCTTTCTTT.

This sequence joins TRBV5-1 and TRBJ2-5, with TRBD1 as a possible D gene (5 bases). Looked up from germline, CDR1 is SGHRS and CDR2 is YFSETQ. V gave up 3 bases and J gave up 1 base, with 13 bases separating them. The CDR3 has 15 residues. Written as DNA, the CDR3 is TGCGCCAGCAGCTCGATAGGACACCTCCAAGAGACCCAGTACTTC. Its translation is CASSSIGHLQETQYF. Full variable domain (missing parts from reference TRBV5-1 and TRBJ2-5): KAGVTQTPRYLIKTRGQQVTLSCSPISGHRSVSWYQQTPGQGLQFLFEYFSETQRNKGNFPGRFSGRQFSNSRSEMNVSTLELGDSALYLCASSSIGHLQETQYFGPGTRLLVL.

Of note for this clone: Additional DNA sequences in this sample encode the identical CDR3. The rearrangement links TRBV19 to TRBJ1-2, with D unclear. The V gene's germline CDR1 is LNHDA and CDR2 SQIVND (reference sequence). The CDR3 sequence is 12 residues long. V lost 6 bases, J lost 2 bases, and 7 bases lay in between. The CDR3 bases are TGTGCCAGTAGCACAAACAACTATGGCTACACCTTC. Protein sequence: CASSTNNYGYTF.

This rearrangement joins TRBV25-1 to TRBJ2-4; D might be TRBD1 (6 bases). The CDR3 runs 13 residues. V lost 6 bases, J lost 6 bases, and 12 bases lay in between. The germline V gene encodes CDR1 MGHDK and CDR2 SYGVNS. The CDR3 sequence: CASSLSQGNIQYF. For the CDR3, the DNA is TGTGCCAGCAGCCTCTCACAGGGAAACATTCAGTACTTC.

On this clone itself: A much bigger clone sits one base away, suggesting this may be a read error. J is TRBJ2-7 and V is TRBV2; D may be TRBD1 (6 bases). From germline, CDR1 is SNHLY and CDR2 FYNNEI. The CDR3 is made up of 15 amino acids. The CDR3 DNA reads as TGTGCCAACAGTCGCAACCCGGACAGCTCCTACGAGCAGTACTTC. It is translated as CANSRNPDSSYEQYF.

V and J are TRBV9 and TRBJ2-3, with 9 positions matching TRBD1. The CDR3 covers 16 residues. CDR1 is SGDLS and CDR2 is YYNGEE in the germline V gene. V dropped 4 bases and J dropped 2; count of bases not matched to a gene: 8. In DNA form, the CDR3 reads TGTGCCAGCAGCCCGAGGACAGGGGCTTACACAGATACGCAGTATTTT. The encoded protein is CASSPRTGAYTDTQYF.

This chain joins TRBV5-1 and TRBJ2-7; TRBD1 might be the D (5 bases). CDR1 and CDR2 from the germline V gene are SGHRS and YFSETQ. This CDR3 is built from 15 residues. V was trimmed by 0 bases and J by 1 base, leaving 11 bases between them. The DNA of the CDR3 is TGCGCCAGCAGCTTGGCGCGCCGACAGTCCTACGAGCAGTACTTC. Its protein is CASSLARRQSYEQYF.

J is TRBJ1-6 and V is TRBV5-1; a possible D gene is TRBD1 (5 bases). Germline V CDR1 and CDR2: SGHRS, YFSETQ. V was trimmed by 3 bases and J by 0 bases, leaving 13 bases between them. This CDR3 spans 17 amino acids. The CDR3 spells CASSSQGSSSYNSPLHF. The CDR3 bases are TGCGCCAGCAGCTCCCAGGGTTCGAGCTCCTATAATTCACCCCTCCACTTT.

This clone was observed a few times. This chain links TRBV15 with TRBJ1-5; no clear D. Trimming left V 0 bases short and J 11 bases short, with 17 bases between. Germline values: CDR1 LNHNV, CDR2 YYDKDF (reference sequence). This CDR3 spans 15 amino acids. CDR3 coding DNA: TGTGCCACCAGCAGAGATTCCCCCACGGCCGGGGCCCAGCATTTT. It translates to CATSRDSPTAGAQHF.

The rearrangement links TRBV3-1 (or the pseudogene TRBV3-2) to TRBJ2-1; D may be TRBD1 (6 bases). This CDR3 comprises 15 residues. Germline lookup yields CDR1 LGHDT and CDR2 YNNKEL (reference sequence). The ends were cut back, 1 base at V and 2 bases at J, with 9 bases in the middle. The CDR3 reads CASSQVGGAYNEQFF. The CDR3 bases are TGTGCCAGCAGCCAAGTAGGGGGAGCCTACAATGAGCAGTTCTTC.

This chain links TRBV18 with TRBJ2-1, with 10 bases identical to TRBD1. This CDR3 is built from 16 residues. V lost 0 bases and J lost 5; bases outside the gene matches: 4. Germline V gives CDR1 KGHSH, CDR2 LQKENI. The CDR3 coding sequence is TGTGCCAGCTCACCACCGGGACAGGGGCACCACAATGAGCAGTTCTTC. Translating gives CASSPPGQGHHNEQFF.

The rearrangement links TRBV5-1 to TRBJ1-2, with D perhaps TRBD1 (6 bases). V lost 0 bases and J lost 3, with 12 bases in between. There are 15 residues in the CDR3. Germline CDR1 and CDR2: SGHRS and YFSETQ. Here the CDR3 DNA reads TGCGCCAGCAGCTTGGGTTGGGGGCGCGACTATGGCTACACCTTC. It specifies CASSLGWGRDYGYTF.

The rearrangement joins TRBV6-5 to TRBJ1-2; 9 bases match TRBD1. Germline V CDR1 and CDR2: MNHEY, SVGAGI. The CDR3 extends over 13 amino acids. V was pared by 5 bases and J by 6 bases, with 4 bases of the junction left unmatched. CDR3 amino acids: CASSPQGANGYTF. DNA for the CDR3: TGTGCCAGCAGTCCACAGGGGGCAAATGGCTACACCTTC.

The chain's CDR3 is CASSRGGPLEAEQFF. The CDR3 nucleotides are TGCGCCAGCAGCCGCGGGGGGCCCCTGGAAGCGGAGCAGTTCTTC. The chain employs TRBV5-1 and TRBJ2-1; 8 nucleotides align to TRBD2. Germline CDR1 is SGHRS and CDR2 is YFSETQ. The V segment lost 4 bases and the J segment 10 bases; nucleotides outside the gene matches: 13. This CDR3 contains 15 residues.

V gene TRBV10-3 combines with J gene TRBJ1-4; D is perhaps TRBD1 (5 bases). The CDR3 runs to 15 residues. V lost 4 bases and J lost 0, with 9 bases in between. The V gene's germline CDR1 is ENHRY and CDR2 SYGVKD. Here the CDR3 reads CAISGDSTTNEKLFF. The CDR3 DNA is TGTGCCATCAGTGGTGACAGTACAACTAATGAAAAACTGTTTTTT.